These T cell receptor beta chains were read from a single sample in a study of T-cell memory formation after mild COVID-19. MiXCR was run by TCRdb on the 5' RACE reads, yielding one entry per CDR3 protein. Here the sample spans roughly 200,000 distinct CDR3 sequences, about a fifth being singletons. Sample: PBMCs or a T cell subset sorted from them (not recorded which). Source of these receptors: an adult woman who had mild COVID-19 (a few samples of this study predate the infection). Cell type and time point are not known. Both conserved end residues are part of each CDR3. The D gene is left open where the match is weak. Clone size, where shown, is once, few, many, or a class for clones that have expanded.

>TRBV5-6|TRBJ2-1|TRBD2|-
CASSLAGRGAYNEQFF
TGTGCCAGCAGCTTGGCTGGTCGGGGGGCCTACAATGAGCAGTTCTTC
>TRBV24-1|TRBJ2-3|-|-
CATSEGITQYF
TGTGCCACCAGTGAAGGGATTACGCAGTATTTT
>TRBV29-1|TRBJ2-2|TRBD1|few
CSVEQGANTGELFF
TGCAGCGTTGAACAGGGGGCTAACACCGGGGAGCTGTTTTTT
>TRBV6-4|TRBJ2-3|TRBD2|few
CASSLSGGSGDTQYF
TGTGCCAGCAGCCTTAGCGGCGGGAGTGGAGATACGCAGTATTTT
>TRBV6-5|TRBJ1-1|-|-
CASNYKGGPHEAFF
TGTGCCAGCAATTATAAGGGGGGCCCCCATGAAGCTTTCTTT
>TRBV7-3|TRBJ2-1|-|few
CASSLRGGPYSYNEQFF
TGTGCCAGCAGCTTAAGGGGGGGGCCGTACTCCTACAATGAGCAGTTCTTC
>TRBV14|TRBJ2-1|TRBD1|-
CASSRDRGKNEQFF
TGTGCCAGCAGCCGGGACAGGGGTAAAAATGAGCAGTTCTTC
>TRBV6-5|TRBJ2-3|-|few
CASSYRGADTQYF
TGTGCCAGCAGTTACAGAGGGGCAGATACGCAGTATTTT
>TRBV12-3/TRBV12-4|TRBJ2-7|-|few
CASSFGQGRTYEQYF
TGTGCCAGCAGTTTCGGGCAGGGTCGGACCTACGAGCAGTACTTC
>TRBV10-3|TRBJ2-3|TRBD1|few
CAISGVQGAPDTQYF
TGTGCCATCAGTGGGGTGCAGGGGGCCCCAGATACGCAGTATTTT
>TRBV5-1|TRBJ1-1|TRBD1|-
CASSWGTGDTEAFF
TGCGCCAGCAGCTGGGGGACAGGGGACACTGAAGCTTTCTTT
>TRBV4-2|TRBJ1-1|-|few
CASSTPGGWANTEAFF
TGTGCCAGCAGCACCCCTGGTGGGTGGGCGAACACTGAAGCTTTCTTT